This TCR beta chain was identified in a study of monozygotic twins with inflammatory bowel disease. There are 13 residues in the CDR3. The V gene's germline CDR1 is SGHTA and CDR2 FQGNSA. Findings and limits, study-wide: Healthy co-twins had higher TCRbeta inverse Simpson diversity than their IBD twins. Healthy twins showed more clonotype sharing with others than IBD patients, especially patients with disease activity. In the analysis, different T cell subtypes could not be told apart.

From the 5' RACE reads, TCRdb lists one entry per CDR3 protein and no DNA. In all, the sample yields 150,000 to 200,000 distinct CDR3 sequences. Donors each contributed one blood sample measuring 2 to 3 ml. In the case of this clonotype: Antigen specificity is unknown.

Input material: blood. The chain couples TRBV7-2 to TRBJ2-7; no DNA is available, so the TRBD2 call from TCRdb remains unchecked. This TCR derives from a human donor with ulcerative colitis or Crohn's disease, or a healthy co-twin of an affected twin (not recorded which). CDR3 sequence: CASTSRGWHEQYF. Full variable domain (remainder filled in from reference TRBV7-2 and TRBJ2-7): GAGVSQSPSNKVTEKGKDVELRCDPISGHTALYWYRQSLGQGLEFLIYFQGNSAPDKSGLPSDRFSAERTGGSVSTLTIQRTQQEDSAVYLCASTSRGWHEQYFGPGTRLTVT.